Below are 20 T cell receptor beta chains sequenced from a single sample in a study of blood T cell repertoires in COVID-19. TCRdb's table, derived via immunoSEQ multiplex PCR, lists solely in-frame clones and lacks some. The data contain about 99,000 clones, about 83% of them singletons. The sequenced sample was peripheral blood. Every receptor here comes from a man in his 70s with active or convalescent COVID-19.

This clone was seen more than once but under ten times. The chain employs TRBV19 and TRBJ1-1, with a weak D call TRBD1 (5 bases). The CDR3 spans 17 residues. Germline V lookup: CDR1 LNHDA, CDR2 SQIVND (reference sequence). Trimming took 4 bases from V and 0 from J, leaving 18 bases between them. The CDR3 loop is CASSTPYTTVMNTEAFF. The DNA of the CDR3 is TGTGCCAGTAGTACTCCATATACGACAGTGATGAACACTGAAGCTTTCTTT.

This chain connects TRBV5-1 to TRBJ1-1, with D tentatively TRBD1 (6 bases). Trimming stripped 6 bases from V and 4 bases from J, with 19 bases between. Looked up from germline, CDR1 is SGHRS and CDR2 is YFSETQ. The CDR3 runs 15 residues. CDR3 in amino acids: CASTQTGPGVTEAFF. CDR3 DNA: TGCGCCAGCACCCAAACCGGGCCAGGGGTCACTGAAGCTTTCTTT.

V is TRBV9 and J is TRBJ2-7; D remains ambiguous. This CDR3 has 17 amino acids. In germline, CDR1 is SGDLS, CDR2 YYNGEE. Trimming shortened V by 0 bases and J by 5 bases, and 21 bases separated the two germline ends. DNA for the CDR3: TGTGCCAGCAGCGTAGTAAGGTGGAGTGCCGGCCCGCACGAGCAGTACTTC. Encoded protein: CASSVVRWSAGPHEQYF.

CDR3 coding DNA: TGTGCCAGCAGAAAGACAGGTGATTCATGGGGCTACACCTTC. Translating gives CASRKTGDSWGYTF. This chain joins TRBV6-5 and TRBJ1-2, with D maybe TRBD1 (6 bases). Per germline, CDR1 MNHEY and CDR2 SVGAGI. The CDR3 consists of 14 residues. V was trimmed by 6 bases and J by 8 bases, leaving 19 bases between them.

This sequence joins TRBV28 and TRBJ1-1; 11 bases are a match to TRBD1. CDR3 length equals 15 residues. V shed 4 bases and J 7 bases; nucleotides not matched to a gene: 8. From germline, CDR1 is MDHEN and CDR2 SYDVKM. DNA for the CDR3: TGTGCCAGCAGTTCCGGGACAGGGGGTAGGAATGAAGCTTTCTTT. Its protein product is CASSSGTGGRNEAFF.

The chain has TRBV5-8 and TRBJ2-3; D may be TRBD2 (6 bases). V was trimmed by 0 bases and J by 0 bases, leaving 14 bases between them. This CDR3 contains 17 residues. Germline CDR1 is SGHTS and CDR2 is YDEGEE. The CDR3 sequence: CASSLAGLARSTDTQYF. Here the CDR3 DNA reads TGTGCCAGCAGCTTGGCCGGGCTAGCGAGGAGCACAGATACGCAGTATTTT.

As DNA, the CDR3 is TGTGCCAGCAGTCGGACAGGGGGCTTGAGCAATCAGCCCCAGCATTTT. Its protein is CASSRTGGLSNQPQHF. The chain recombines TRBV2 with TRBJ1-5; 11 bases agree with TRBD1. V lost 5 bases and J lost 1; bases outside the gene matches: 4. The germline gives CDR1 SNHLY, CDR2 FYNNEI. CDR3 length: 16 residues.

The rearrangement joins TRBV29-1 to TRBJ2-7; 9 bases fit TRBD1. Germline CDR1 is SQVTM and CDR2 is ANQGSEA. J lost 0 bases, V lost 6 bases, and 3 bases had no gene match. The CDR3 sequence is 13 residues long. CDR3 DNA sequence: TGCAGCGTAGGACAGGGGTCCTCCTACGAGCAGTACTTC. It codes for CSVGQGSSYEQYF.

The V call is TRBV2, the J call TRBJ1-1, with 7 bases that match TRBD1. The J segment lost 3 bases and the V segment lost 4 bases, leaving 5 bases of the junction unmatched. The CDR3 extends over 14 amino acids. The germline CDR1 and CDR2 sequences are SNHLY and FYNNEI. The chain's CDR3 is CASSVTGRDTEAFF. In nucleotides, the CDR3 is TGTGCCAGCAGTGTGACAGGGCGGGACACTGAAGCTTTCTTT.

The chain recombines TRBV18 with TRBJ2-3; 16 positions match TRBD2. Per the germline V gene, CDR1 is KGHSH and CDR2 is LQKENI. J was trimmed by 4 bases and V by 3 bases; bases with no gene match: 1. The CDR3 totals 16 residues. CDR3 region: CASSPGTSGGADTQYF. CDR3 sequence (DNA): TGTGCCAGCTCACCTGGGACTAGCGGGGGGGCAGATACGCAGTATTTT.

This clone is a singleton in its sample. J is TRBJ1-6 and V is TRBV27, with 8 nucleotides matching TRBD1. CDR3 length equals 18 residues. The germline CDR1 and CDR2 sequences are MNHEY and SMNVEV (reference sequence). The V segment lost 3 bases and the J segment 3 bases; nucleotides outside the gene matches: 10. Written as DNA, the CDR3 is TGTGCCAGCAGTTTTTCCCTGACAGGGGCCCTCTATAATTCACCCCTCCACTTT. Protein: CASSFSLTGALYNSPLHF.

The chain couples TRBV20-1 to TRBJ1-5, with D tentatively TRBD1 (5 bases). This CDR3 spans 16 amino acids. Germline CDR1 and CDR2: DFQATT and SNEGSKA (reference sequence). V shed 3 bases and J shed 2 bases, with 17 bases lying between them. Written as DNA, the CDR3 is TGCAGTGCTAGTAGCAGGGTGGGGAATCGCAATCAGCCCCAGCATTTT. Its protein product is CSASSRVGNRNQPQHF.

The J gene is TRBJ1-2, the V gene TRBV19; 9 nucleotides line up with TRBD1. With V trimmed by 7 bases and J by 7 bases, 7 bases remained unmatched. CDR3 length: 13 amino acids. Germline V lookup: CDR1 LNHDA, CDR2 SQIVND (reference sequence). CDR3 in amino acids: CASKSTGGGGYTF. The CDR3, as DNA: TGTGCCAGTAAATCGACAGGGGGTGGTGGCTACACCTTC.

V is TRBV19 and J is TRBJ2-5, with TRBD1 matching 7 bases. Per the germline V gene, CDR1 is LNHDA and CDR2 is SQIVND (reference sequence). V lost 3 bases and J lost 1; bases outside the gene matches: 5. The CDR3 is made up of 15 amino acids. CDR3 loop: CASSIAAGGQETQYF. CDR3 in DNA: TGTGCCAGTAGTATTGCGGCAGGGGGCCAAGAGACCCAGTACTTC.

The gene calls are TRBV9 and TRBJ2-5; D uncertain. Trimming cost V 0 bases and J 4 bases, with 13 bases left between them. The germline CDR1 and CDR2 sequences are SGDLS and YYNGEE. This CDR3 comprises 15 residues. CDR3 residues: CASSVGFSGPETQYF. The CDR3 coding sequence is TGTGCCAGCAGCGTAGGATTTAGTGGGCCAGAGACCCAGTACTTC.

This chain connects TRBV6-5 to TRBJ1-2; D perhaps matches TRBD1 (6 bases). The CDR3 loop spans 14 amino acids. CDR1 is MNHEY, CDR2 SVGAGI, per germline. The V gene lost 6 bases and the J gene lost 4 bases, with 15 bases spanning the gap. The CDR3 coding sequence is TGTGCCAGCAGACCACATCTGGACAGCTATGGCTACACCTTC. This gives the protein CASRPHLDSYGYTF.

Written as DNA, the CDR3 is TGTGCCAGCAGCGTAGAGTCAGGTTATGGCTACACCTTC. Residues: CASSVESGYGYTF. This rearrangement joins TRBV9 to TRBJ1-2, with D unclear. Germline V gene sequence: CDR1 SGDLS, CDR2 YYNGEE. The CDR3 contains 13 residues. Trimming left V 0 bases short and J 5 bases short, with 8 bases between.

This clone has just one count. This sequence joins TRBV28 and TRBJ1-6; D gene uncertain. From germline, CDR1 is MDHEN and CDR2 SYDVKM. V shed 9 bases and J shed 12 bases, with 15 bases lying between them. The CDR3 sequence is 12 residues long. In nucleotides, the CDR3 is TGTGCCAGTGACACCCCCGGGGTACCCCTCCACTTT. It translates to CASDTPGVPLHF. Combining the CDR3 with reference TRBV28 and TRBJ1-6 gives the whole variable domain DVKVTQSSRYLVKRTGEKVFLECVQDMDHENMFWYRQDPGLGLRLIYFSYDVKMKEKGDIPEGYSVSREKKERFSLILESASTNQTSMYLCASDTPGVPLHFGNGTRLTVT.

The chain joins TRBV2 to TRBJ1-6, with TRBD1 identical over 11 bases. Germline V gives CDR1 SNHLY, CDR2 FYNNEI. Trimming cost V 3 bases and J 10 bases; bases outside gene matches: 8. The CDR3 is made up of 16 amino acids. The CDR3 nucleotides are TGTGCCAGCAGTGATGTAGGGACAGGGGGTTCGTCACCCCTCCACTTT. This translates into CASSDVGTGGSSPLHF.

The chain uses TRBV14 and TRBJ2-2; 10 bases align to TRBD1. With V trimmed by 4 bases and J by 3 bases, 8 bases remained unmatched. Germline CDR1 and CDR2: SGHDN and FVKESK. The CDR3 is made up of 17 amino acids. CDR3 in amino acids: CASSLPGQGPYTGELFF. DNA of the CDR3: TGTGCCAGCAGCCTCCCGGGACAGGGGCCATACACCGGGGAGCTGTTTTTT.